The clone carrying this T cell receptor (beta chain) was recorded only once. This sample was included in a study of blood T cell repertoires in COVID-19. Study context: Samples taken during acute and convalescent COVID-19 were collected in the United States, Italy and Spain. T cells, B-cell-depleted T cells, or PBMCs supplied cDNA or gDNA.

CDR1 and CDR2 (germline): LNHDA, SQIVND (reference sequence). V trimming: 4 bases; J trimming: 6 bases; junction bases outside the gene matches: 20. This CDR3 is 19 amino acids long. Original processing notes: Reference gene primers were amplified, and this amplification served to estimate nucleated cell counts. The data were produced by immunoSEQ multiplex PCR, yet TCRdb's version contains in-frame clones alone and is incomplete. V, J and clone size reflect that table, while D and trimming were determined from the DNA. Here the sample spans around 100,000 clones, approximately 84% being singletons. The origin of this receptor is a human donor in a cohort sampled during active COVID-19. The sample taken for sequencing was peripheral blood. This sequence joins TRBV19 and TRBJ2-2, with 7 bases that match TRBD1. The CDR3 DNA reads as TGTGCCAGTAGTAGTCCAGGGGGTAAAGATGTTCGGGGCGCCGGGGAGCTGTTTTTT. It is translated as CASSSPGGKDVRGAGELFF.